This note documents a single T cell receptor beta chain sequence. This sample was taken from a study of cytomegalovirus exposure and HLA in healthy donors. Clones were sequenced by immunoSEQ multiplex PCR, and TCRdb holds only the in-frame ones, with some missing. The table lists 250,000 to 350,000 clones, 70% to 90% of them singletons. Germline V gives CDR1 SGHRS, CDR2 YFSETQ. With V trimmed by 4 bases and J by 1 base, 11 bases remained unmatched. CDR3 length: 17 residues. This chain links TRBV5-1 with TRBJ2-7; 10 bases match TRBD1. Sequencing input: PBMCs. The TCR comes from a woman aged 18-29 years in good health and CMV-seronegative. As DNA, the CDR3 is TGCGCCAGCAGCCATTCCGGGACAGGGGTCCTGTCCTACGAGCAGTACTTC. Translation gives CASSHSGTGVLSYEQYF.